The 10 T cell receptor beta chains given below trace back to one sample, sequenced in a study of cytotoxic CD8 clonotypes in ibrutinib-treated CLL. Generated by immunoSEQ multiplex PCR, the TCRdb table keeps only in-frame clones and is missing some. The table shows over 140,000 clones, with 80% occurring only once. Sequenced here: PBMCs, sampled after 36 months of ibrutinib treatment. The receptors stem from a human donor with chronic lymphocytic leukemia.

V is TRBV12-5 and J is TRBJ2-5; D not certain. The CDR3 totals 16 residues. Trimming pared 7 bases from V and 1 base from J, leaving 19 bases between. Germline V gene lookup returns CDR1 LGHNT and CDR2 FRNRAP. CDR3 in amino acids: CASAEESPHRQETQYF. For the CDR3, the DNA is TGTGCTAGTGCGGAAGAAAGCCCACATCGCCAAGAGACCCAGTACTTC.

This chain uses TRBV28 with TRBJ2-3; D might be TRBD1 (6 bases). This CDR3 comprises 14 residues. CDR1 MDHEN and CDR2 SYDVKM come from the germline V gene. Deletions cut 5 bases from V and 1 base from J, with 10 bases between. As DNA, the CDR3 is TGTGCCAGCAGTGGGGGCCTAGGCACAGATACGCAGTATTTT. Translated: CASSGGLGTDTQYF. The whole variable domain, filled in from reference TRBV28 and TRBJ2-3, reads DVKVTQSSRYLVKRTGEKVFLECVQDMDHENMFWYRQDPGLGLRLIYFSYDVKMKEKGDIPEGYSVSREKKERFSLILESASTNQTSMYLCASSGGLGTDTQYFGPGTRLTVL.

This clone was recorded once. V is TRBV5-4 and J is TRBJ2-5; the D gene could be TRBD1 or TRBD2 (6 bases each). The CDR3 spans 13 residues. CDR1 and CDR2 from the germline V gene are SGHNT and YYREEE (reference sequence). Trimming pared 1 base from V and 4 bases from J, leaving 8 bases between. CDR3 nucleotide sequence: TGTGCCAGCAGCTTGAAGGGGGGAGAGACCCAGTACTTC. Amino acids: CASSLKGGETQYF.

The CDR3 DNA sequence: TGTGCCAGTACCCAGACAGGGTCTGGGCAGCCCCAGCATTTT. Translated: CASTQTGSGQPQHF. V and J are TRBV19 and TRBJ1-5; 7 bases map to TRBD1. This CDR3 spans 14 amino acids. Trimming took 7 bases from V and 7 from J; bases not matched to a gene: 10. The germline V gene encodes CDR1 LNHDA and CDR2 SQIVND (reference sequence).

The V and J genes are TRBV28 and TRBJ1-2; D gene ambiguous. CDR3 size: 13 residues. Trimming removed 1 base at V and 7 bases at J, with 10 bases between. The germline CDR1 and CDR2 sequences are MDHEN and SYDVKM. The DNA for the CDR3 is TGTGCCAGCAGTTTATCCGAGGTATCTGGCTACACCTTC. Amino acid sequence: CASSLSEVSGYTF.

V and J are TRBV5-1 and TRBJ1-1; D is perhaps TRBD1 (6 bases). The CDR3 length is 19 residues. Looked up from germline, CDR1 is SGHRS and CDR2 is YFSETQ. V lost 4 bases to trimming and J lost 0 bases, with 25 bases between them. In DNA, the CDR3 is TGCGCCAGCAGCCCCCAGCCGGGAGGGGGAGGTACCGTGAACACTGAAGCTTTCTTT. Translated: CASSPQPGGGGTVNTEAFF.

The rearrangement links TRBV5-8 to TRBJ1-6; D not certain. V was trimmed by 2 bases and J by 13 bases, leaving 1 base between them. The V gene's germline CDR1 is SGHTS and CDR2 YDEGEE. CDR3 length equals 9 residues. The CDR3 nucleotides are TGTGCCAGCAGCTTCCCCCTCCACTTT. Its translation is CASSFPLHF.

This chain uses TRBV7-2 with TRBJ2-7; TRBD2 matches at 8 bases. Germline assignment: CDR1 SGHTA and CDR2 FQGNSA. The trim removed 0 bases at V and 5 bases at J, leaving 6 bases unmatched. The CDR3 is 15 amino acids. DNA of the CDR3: TGTGCCAGCAGCTTAGCGAGCGGGAGATTCAACGAGCAGTACTTC. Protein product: CASSLASGRFNEQYF.

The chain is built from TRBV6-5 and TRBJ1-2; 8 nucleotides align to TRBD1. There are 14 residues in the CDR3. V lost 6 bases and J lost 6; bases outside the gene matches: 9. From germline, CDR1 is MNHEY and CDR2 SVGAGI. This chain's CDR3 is CASSPGQGVHGYTF. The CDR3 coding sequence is TGTGCCAGCAGCCCCGGACAGGGCGTTCATGGCTACACCTTC.

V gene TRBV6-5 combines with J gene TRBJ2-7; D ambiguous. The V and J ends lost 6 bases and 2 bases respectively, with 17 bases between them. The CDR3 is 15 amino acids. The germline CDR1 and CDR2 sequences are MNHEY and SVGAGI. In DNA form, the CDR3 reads TGTGCCAGCAGCACCAGGACCAGAGACCCCTACGAGCAGTACTTC. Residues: CASSTRTRDPYEQYF.